This T cell receptor beta chain emerged from a study of response to subunit inactivated influenza vaccine. Study results and limitations: It was suggested by the authors that few new T cells are recruited by each seasonal influenza vaccination.

Germline trimming cut 7 bases from V and 0 bases from J; bases unmatched to any gene: 2. In germline, CDR1 is SQVTM, CDR2 ANQGSEA. This CDR3 region has 14 residues. This clonotype was detected a few times. Its matching antigen is unknown. A single record per CDR3 protein comes from TCRdb applying MiXCR to the RT-PCR reads. Among some 500,000 distinct CDR3 sequences, approximately 24% were seen once, and the ten largest hold 1.5% to 2%. The receptor was isolated from a man aged 50 to 60 who received an inactivated influenza vaccine. V usage is TRBV29-1 and J usage is TRBJ2-2; 10 bases map to TRBD1. The source was CD4+ T cells sorted from PBMCs, collected 4 to 6 days after vaccination. CDR3 region: CSADRGSNTGELFF. Here the CDR3 DNA reads TGCAGCGCGGACAGGGGGTCGAACACCGGGGAGCTGTTTTTT.